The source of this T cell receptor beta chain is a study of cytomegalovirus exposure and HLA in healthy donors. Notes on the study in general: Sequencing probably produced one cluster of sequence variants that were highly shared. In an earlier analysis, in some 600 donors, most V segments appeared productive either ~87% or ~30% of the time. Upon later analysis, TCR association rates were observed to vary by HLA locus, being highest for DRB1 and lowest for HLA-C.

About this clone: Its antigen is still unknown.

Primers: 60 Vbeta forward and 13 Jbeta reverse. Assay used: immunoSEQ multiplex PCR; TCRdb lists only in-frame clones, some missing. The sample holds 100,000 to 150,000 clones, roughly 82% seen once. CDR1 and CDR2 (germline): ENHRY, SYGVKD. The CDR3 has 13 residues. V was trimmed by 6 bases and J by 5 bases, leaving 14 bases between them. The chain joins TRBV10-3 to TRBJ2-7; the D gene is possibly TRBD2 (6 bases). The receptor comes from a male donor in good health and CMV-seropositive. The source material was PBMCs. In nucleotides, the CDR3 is TGTGCCATCAGGGGGACTGCCCCTCACGAGCAGTACTTC. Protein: CAIRGTAPHEQYF.